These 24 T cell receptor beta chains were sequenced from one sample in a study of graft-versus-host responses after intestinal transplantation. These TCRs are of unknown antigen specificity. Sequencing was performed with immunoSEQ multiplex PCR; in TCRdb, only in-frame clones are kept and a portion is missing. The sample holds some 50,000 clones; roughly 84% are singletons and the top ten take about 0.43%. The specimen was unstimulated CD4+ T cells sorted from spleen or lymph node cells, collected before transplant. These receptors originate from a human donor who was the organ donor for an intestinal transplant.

The CDR3 DNA reads as TGCGCCAGCAGCCTAGAAGCTAGCTCACCCACCGGGGAGCTGTTTTTT. Translating it yields CASSLEASSPTGELFF. The chain combines TRBV4-1 with TRBJ2-2; the D gene is possibly TRBD2 (5 bases). The CDR3 runs to 16 residues. Trimming left V 4 bases short and J 4 bases short, with 16 bases between. Germline-derived CDR1 and CDR2 are MGHRA and YSYEKL.

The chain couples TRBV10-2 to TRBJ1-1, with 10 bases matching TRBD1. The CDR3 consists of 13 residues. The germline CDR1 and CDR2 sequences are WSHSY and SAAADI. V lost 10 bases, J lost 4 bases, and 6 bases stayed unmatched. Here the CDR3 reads CATVTGGGTEAFF. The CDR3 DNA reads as TGCGCCACCGTGACAGGGGGCGGCACTGAAGCTTTCTTT.

In DNA, the CDR3 is TGTGCCAGCAGCCTCAGGGGTGGGGGCACTGAAGCTTTCTTT. It codes for CASSLRGGGTEAFF. This chain connects TRBV7-6 to TRBJ1-1; weak D call: TRBD1 (6 bases). The CDR3 spans 14 residues. CDR1 and CDR2 from the germline V gene are SGHVS and FNYEAQ. V gave up 5 bases and J gave up 4 bases, with 14 bases separating them.

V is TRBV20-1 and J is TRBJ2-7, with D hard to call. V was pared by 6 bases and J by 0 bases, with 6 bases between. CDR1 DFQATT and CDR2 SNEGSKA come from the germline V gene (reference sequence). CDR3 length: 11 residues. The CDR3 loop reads CSARSSYEQYF. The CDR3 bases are TGCAGTGCCAGGAGCTCCTACGAGCAGTACTTC.

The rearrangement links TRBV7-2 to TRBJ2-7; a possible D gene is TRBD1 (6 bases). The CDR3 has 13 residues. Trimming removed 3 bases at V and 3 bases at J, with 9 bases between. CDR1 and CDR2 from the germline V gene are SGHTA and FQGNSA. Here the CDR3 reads CASSLNRVYEQYF. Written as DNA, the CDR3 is TGTGCCAGCAGCTTGAACAGGGTCTACGAGCAGTACTTC.

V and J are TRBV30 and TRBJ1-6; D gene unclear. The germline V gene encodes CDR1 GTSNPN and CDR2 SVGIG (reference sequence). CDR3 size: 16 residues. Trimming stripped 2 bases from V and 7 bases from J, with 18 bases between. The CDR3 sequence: CAWSSPRWAGNSPLHF. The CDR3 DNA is TGTGCCTGGAGTTCGCCCCGGTGGGCTGGGAATTCACCCCTCCACTTT. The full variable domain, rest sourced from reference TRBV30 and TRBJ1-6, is SQTIHQWPATLVQPVGSPLSLECTVEGTSNPNLYWYRQAAGRGLQLLFYSVGIGQISSEVPQNLSASRPQDRQFILSSKKLLLSDSGFYLCAWSSPRWAGNSPLHFGNGTRLTVT.

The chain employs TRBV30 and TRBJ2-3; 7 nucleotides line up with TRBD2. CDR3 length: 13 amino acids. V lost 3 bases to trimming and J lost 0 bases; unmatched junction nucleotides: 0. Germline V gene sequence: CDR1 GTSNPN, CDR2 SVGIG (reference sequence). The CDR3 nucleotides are TGTGCCTGGAGGACTAGCAGCACAGATACGCAGTATTTT. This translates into CAWRTSSTDTQYF. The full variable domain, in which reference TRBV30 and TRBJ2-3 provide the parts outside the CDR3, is SQTIHQWPATLVQPVGSPLSLECTVEGTSNPNLYWYRQAAGRGLQLLFYSVGIGQISSEVPQNLSASRPQDRQFILSSKKLLLSDSGFYLCAWRTSSTDTQYFGPGTRLTVL.

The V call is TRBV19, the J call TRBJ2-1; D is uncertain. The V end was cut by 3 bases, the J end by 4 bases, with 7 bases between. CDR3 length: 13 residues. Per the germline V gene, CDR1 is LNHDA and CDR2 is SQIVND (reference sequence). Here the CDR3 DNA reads TGTGCCAGTAGTATCTCCGGTTACAATGAGCAGTTCTTC. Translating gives CASSISGYNEQFF.

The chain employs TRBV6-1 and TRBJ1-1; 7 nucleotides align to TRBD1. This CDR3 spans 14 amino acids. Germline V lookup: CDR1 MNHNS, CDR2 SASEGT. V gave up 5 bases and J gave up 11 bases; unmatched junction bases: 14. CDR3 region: CASSNLGDRVHAFF. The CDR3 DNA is TGTGCCAGCAGTAACCTGGGAGACAGGGTTCACGCTTTCTTT.

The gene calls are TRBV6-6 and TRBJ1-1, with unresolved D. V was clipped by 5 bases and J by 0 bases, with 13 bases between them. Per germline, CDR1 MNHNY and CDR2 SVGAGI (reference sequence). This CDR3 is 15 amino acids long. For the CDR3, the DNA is TGTGCCAGCAGTCCCCGAGTGGTTATGAACACTGAAGCTTTCTTT. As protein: CASSPRVVMNTEAFF.

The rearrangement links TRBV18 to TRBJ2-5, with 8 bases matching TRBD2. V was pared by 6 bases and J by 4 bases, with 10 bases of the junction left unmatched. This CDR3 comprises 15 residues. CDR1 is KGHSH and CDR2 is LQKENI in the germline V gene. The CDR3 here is CASSRAGGERETQYF. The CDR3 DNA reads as TGTGCCAGCTCCCGAGCCGGGGGGGAGAGAGAGACCCAGTACTTC.

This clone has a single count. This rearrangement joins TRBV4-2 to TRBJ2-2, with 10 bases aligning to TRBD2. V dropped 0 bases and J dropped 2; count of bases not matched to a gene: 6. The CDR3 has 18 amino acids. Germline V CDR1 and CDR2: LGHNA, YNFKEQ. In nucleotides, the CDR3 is TGTGCCAGCAGCCAAGATTCGACTAGCGGGTCAAACACCGGGGAGCTGTTTTTT. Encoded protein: CASSQDSTSGSNTGELFF.

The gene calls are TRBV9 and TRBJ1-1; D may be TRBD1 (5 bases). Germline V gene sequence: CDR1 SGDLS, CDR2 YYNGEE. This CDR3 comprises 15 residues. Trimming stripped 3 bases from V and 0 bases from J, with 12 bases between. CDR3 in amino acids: CASSAEPGLNTEAFF. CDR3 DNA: TGTGCCAGCAGCGCCGAACCGGGGCTGAACACTGAAGCTTTCTTT.

CDR3 nucleotide sequence: TGTGCCAGCAGCTCGGGAAAATGGGATACGCAGTATTTT. This encodes CASSSGKWDTQYF. V usage is TRBV5-4 and J usage is TRBJ2-3, with D maybe TRBD2 (5 bases). Germline V gene data show CDR1 as SGHNT and CDR2 as YYREEE (reference sequence). The CDR3 loop spans 13 amino acids. V was pared by 3 bases and J by 6 bases, with 11 bases between.

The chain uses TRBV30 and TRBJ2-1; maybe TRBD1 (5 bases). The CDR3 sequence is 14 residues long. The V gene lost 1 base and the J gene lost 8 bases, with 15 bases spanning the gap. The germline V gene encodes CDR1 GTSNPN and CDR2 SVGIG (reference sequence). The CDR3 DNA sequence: TGTGCCTGGAGTGCACTGGGGCCTGGGGATGAGCAGTTCTTC. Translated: CAWSALGPGDEQFF.

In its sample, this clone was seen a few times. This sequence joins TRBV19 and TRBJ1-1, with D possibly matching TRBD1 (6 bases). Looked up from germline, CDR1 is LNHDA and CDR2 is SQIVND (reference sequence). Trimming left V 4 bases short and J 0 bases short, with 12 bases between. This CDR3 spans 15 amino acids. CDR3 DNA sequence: TGTGCCAGTAGTAAGGGCAGGGGCCTGAACACTGAAGCTTTCTTT. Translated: CASSKGRGLNTEAFF.

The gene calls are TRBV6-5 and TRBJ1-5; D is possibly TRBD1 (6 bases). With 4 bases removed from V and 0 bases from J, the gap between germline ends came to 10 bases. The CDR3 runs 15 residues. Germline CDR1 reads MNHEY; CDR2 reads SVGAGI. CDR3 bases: TGTGCCAGCAGTTTGACAGGATATAGCAATCAGCCCCAGCATTTT. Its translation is CASSLTGYSNQPQHF.

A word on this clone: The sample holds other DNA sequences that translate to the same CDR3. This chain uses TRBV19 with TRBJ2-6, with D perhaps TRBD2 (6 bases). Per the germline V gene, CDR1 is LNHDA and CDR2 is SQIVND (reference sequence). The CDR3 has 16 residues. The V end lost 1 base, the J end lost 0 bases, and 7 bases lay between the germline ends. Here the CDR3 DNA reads TGTGCCAGTAGTATAGGGGGGGACTCTGGGGCCAACGTCCTGACTTTC. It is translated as CASSIGGDSGANVLTF.

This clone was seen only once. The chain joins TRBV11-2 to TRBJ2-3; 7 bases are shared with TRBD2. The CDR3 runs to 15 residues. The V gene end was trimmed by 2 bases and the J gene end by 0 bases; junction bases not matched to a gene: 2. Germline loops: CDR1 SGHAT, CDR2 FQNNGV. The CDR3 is CASSLLAASTDTQYF. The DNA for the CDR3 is TGTGCCAGCAGCTTACTAGCGGCTAGCACAGATACGCAGTATTTT.

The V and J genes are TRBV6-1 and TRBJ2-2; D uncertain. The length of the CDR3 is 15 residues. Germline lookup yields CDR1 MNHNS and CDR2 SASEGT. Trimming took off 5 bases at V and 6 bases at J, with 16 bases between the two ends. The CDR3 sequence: CASSQPAWSPGELFF. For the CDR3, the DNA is TGTGCCAGCAGTCAGCCAGCCTGGAGTCCCGGGGAGCTGTTTTTT.

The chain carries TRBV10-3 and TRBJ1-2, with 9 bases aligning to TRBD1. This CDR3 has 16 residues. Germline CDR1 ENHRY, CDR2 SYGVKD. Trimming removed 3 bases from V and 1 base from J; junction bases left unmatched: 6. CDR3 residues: CAISDGTGRSNYGYTF. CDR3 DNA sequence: TGTGCCATCAGTGACGGGACAGGGAGGAGTAACTATGGCTACACCTTC.

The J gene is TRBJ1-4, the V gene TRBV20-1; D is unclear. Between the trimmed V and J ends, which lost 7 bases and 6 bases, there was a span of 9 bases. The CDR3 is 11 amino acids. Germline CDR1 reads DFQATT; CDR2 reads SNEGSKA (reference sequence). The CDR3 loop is CSGAIYEKLFF. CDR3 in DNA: TGCAGTGGGGCGATCTATGAAAAACTGTTTTTT.

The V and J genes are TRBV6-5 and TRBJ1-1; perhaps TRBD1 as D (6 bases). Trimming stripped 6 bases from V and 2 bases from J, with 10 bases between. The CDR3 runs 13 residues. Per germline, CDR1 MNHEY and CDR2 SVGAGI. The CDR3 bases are TGTGCCAGCAGGTTACAGGGTAACACTGAAGCTTTCTTT. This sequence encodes CASRLQGNTEAFF.

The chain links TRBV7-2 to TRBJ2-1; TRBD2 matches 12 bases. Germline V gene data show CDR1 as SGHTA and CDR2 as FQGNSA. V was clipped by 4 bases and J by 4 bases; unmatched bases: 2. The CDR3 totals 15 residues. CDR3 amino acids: CASSWGLAGYNEQFF. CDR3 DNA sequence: TGTGCCAGCAGCTGGGGACTAGCGGGTTACAATGAGCAGTTCTTC.